These 12 T cell receptor beta chains were all obtained from the same sample, sequenced in a study of molecular identifiers for immune sequencing clone quantification. Using its own MiXCR run on the PCR reads, TCRdb lists one record per CDR3 protein. Of about 510,000 distinct CDR3 sequences in the sample, 20% to 25% are singletons; the top ten hold about 0.8%. Source material: naive CD8+ T cells from blood, with Jurkat cell RNA spiked in. Documented subset: FACS-sorted CD8+CD4-CCR7+CD45RA+ naive T cells. The receptors derive from a human donor in good health. Some libraries in this study had Jurkat cell RNA spiked in.

This clonotype appeared many times. The V gene is TRBV7-9, the J gene TRBJ2-1, with TRBD1 matching over 7 bases. The CDR3 loop spans 16 amino acids. V was clipped by 5 bases and J by 7 bases; unmatched bases: 14. In germline, CDR1 is SEHNR, CDR2 FQNEAQ (reference sequence). CDR3 DNA sequence: TGTGCCAGCAGCCGTACAGGGGAACCCAACCGGAATGAGCAGTTCTTC. It codes for CASSRTGEPNRNEQFF.

To note about this clonotype: Given a much more abundant clone one base away, this may be a read error. The V call is TRBV29-1, the J call TRBJ2-5; TRBD2 matches at 7 bases. V dropped 1 base and J dropped 9; count of bases not matched to a gene: 17. The CDR3 sequence is 16 residues long. Per germline, CDR1 SQVTM and CDR2 ANQGSEA. CDR3 nucleotides: TGCAGCGTTGAAGGCGGCAGCCTCATGGGGAGGGAGGCCCAGTACTTC. Its protein is CSVEGGSLMGREAQYF.

This clonotype was detected only a few times. The chain joins TRBV27 to TRBJ2-3; 8 bases match TRBD2. CDR1 and CDR2 (germline): MNHEY, SMNVEV (reference sequence). V was pared by 6 bases and J by 4 bases, with 12 bases of the junction left unmatched. The length of the CDR3 is 16 residues. The CDR3 nucleotides read TGTGCCAGCAGCACTATGGGACTAGTGGGTGCAGATACGCAGTATTTT. Translated, it gives CASSTMGLVGADTQYF.

Many counts were recorded for this clonotype. This chain connects TRBV7-9 to TRBJ1-4; D is perhaps TRBD1 (6 bases). Germline CDR1 and CDR2: SEHNR and FQNEAQ (reference sequence). The CDR3 runs 15 residues. The V end was cut by 5 bases, the J end by 0 bases, with 10 bases between. In nucleotides, the CDR3 is TGTGCCAGCAGCCTACGGACAGCAACTAATGAAAAACTGTTTTTT. This codes for CASSLRTATNEKLFF.

This clonotype has a count of ten or more. The chain is built from TRBV7-8 and TRBJ2-1, with D tentatively TRBD1 or TRBD2 (5 bases each). Germline CDR1 is SGHVS and CDR2 is FQNEAQ. The CDR3 has 16 residues. The V end was cut by 0 bases, the J end by 0 bases, with 9 bases between. CDR3 in amino acids: CASSLAGVSSYNEQFF. The CDR3 DNA sequence: TGTGCCAGCAGCTTAGCGGGGGTAAGCTCCTACAATGAGCAGTTCTTC. The complete variable domain, with remaining parts taken from reference TRBV7-8 and TRBJ2-1, reads GAGVSQSPRYKVAKRGQDVALRCDPISGHVSLFWYQQALGQGPEFLTYFQNEAQLDKSGLPSDRFFAERPEGSVSTLKIQRTQQEDSAVYLCASSLAGVSSYNEQFFGPGTRLTVL.

V and J are TRBV6-2 or TRBV6-3 and TRBJ2-7; D is tentatively TRBD1 or TRBD2 (5 bases each). Trimming removed 2 bases from V and 3 bases from J, with 14 bases in between. Germline V gives CDR1 MNHEY, CDR2 SVGEGT. This CDR3 has 15 residues. The CDR3 DNA reads as TGTGCCAGCAGTTACCTGGGACCGCTAGACTACGAGCAGTACTTC. As protein: CASSYLGPLDYEQYF.

This clonotype has just a few counts. The DNA for the CDR3 is TGTGCCAGCAGCCCGGAGGGGGAGGGAACTAATGAAAAACTGTTTTTT. It is translated as CASSPEGEGTNEKLFF. V and J are TRBV6-6 and TRBJ1-4; a possible D gene is TRBD1 (6 bases). Trimming shortened V by 6 bases and J by 1 base, and 15 bases separated the two germline ends. This CDR3 spans 16 amino acids. Germline V gene data show CDR1 as MNHNY and CDR2 as SVGAGI (reference sequence).

There are a few counts of this clonotype. The chain uses TRBV5-1 and TRBJ2-6; either TRBD1 or TRBD2 may supply D (6 bases each). V lost 1 base, J lost 0 bases, and 20 bases lay in between. The CDR3 consists of 20 residues. Germline CDR1 SGHRS, CDR2 YFSETQ. CDR3 sequence (DNA): TGCGCCAGCAGCTTGACGCCAGGGGAGGACCTTATCTCTGGGGCCAACGTCCTGACTTTC. This translates into CASSLTPGEDLISGANVLTF.

This clonotype was detected only a few times. Just one base apart from a much larger clone, this may be a read error. The V and J genes are TRBV7-2 and TRBJ1-1, with TRBD1 matching 8 bases. V lost 1 base to trimming and J lost 10 bases; unmatched junction nucleotides: 5. Germline CDR1 reads SGHTA; CDR2 reads FQGNSA. The CDR3 sequence is 13 residues long. The DNA of the CDR3 is TGTGCCAGCAGCTTAGGGCCCGGGACAGGAGCTTTCTTT. This gives the protein CASSLGPGTGAFF.

The V and J genes are TRBV24-1 and TRBJ1-3; perhaps TRBD1 as D (5 bases). The germline V gene has CDR1 KGHDR and CDR2 SFDVKD. V lost 9 bases to trimming and J lost 0 bases, with 14 bases between them. This CDR3 comprises 15 residues. CDR3 in amino acids: CATSPGTPSGNTIYF. For the CDR3, the DNA is TGTGCCACCTCCCCCGGGACTCCCTCTGGAAACACCATATATTTT.

A few counts support this clonotype. J is TRBJ1-1 and V is TRBV28; D gene uncertain. The CDR3 consists of 15 residues. V lost 3 bases and J 4 bases, leaving 15 bases between the germline ends. CDR1 and CDR2 from the germline V gene are MDHEN and SYDVKM. The chain's CDR3 is CASSFGRILGTEAFF. The CDR3 nucleotides are TGTGCCAGCAGTTTCGGAAGGATTCTGGGCACTGAAGCTTTCTTT.

In this sample, this clonotype turned up a few times. The rearrangement uses TRBV30 and TRBJ2-5, with 9 bases fitting TRBD1. There are 15 residues in the CDR3. Germline V CDR1 and CDR2: GTSNPN, SVGIG (reference sequence). After removal of 0 bases from V and 5 bases from J, the junction contained 7 bases not matched to a gene. The CDR3 DNA is TGTGCCTGGAGTGTACTAGGACAGGGGATGGAGACCCAGTACTTC. It encodes CAWSVLGQGMETQYF.